Below, 16 T cell receptor beta chains from the same sample are listed, as sequenced in a study of blood T cell repertoires in COVID-19 (TCRdb year 2020). Library creation used the immunoSEQ multiplex PCR assay. This immuneACCESS table, as held by TCRdb, lists in-frame sequences with V and J called but not all clones. Of the missing ones, under half trace to an unresolved V gene in checked studies; the others have no known cause. For this sample the table gives some 200,000 clones, of which around 80% were detected only once. The ten top clones hold 5.5% to 7% of the sample. The sequencing sample was made of peripheral blood. The receptors derive from a woman aged 70-85 years with acute or convalescent COVID-19.

CDR3 region: CASMGRGFRTEAFF. In nucleotides, the CDR3 is TGTGCCAGCATGGGCAGGGGGTTCAGGACTGAAGCTTTCTTT. V usage is TRBV27 and J usage is TRBJ1-1; 7 nucleotides agree with TRBD1. The length of the CDR3 is 14 residues. V shed 7 bases and J 5 bases; nucleotides not matched to a gene: 10. Germline CDR1 and CDR2: MNHEY and SMNVEV (reference sequence).

This clone was detected many times. The V and J genes are TRBV18 and TRBJ2-7; 7 nucleotides line up with TRBD1. This CDR3 comprises 15 residues. The germline V gene has CDR1 KGHSH and CDR2 LQKENI. J was trimmed by 7 bases and V by 4 bases; bases with no gene match: 13. The CDR3 sequence: CASSRSTGELGEQYF. The CDR3 nucleotides are TGTGCCAGCTCACGGTCCACAGGGGAATTAGGGGAGCAGTACTTC.

The chain links TRBV3-1 (or the pseudogene TRBV3-2) to TRBJ1-1, with a possible D match to TRBD1 (6 bases). Germline loops: CDR1 LGHDT, CDR2 YNNKEL (reference sequence). The V end lost 5 bases, the J end lost 0 bases, and 10 bases lay between the germline ends. The CDR3 runs to 14 residues. The CDR3 coding sequence is TGTGCCAGCAGCTACGGGGGGCTGAACACTGAAGCTTTCTTT. This codes for CASSYGGLNTEAFF.

This chain joins TRBV1 and TRBJ2-7; TRBD2, the D gene given by the table, was not confirmed from the DNA. TRBV1 is a pseudogene. The CDR3 covers 16 residues. The CDR3 region has the DNA TGCACCAGCAGCCAAGATATACGGGAGAGCCCCCACGAGCAGTACTTC. Residues: CTSSQDIRESPHEQYF.

V and J are TRBV14 and TRBJ1-5; the D gene is possibly TRBD1 (6 bases). Looked up from germline, CDR1 is SGHDN and CDR2 is FVKESK. The CDR3 has 14 amino acids. V lost 2 bases and J 3 bases, leaving 8 bases between the germline ends. CDR3 in DNA: TGTGCCAGCAGCCAATCAGGGGCCAATCAGCCCCAGCATTTT. Its translation is CASSQSGANQPQHF. The entire variable domain, with the rest obtained from reference TRBV14 and TRBJ1-5, is as follows: EAGVTQFPSHSVIEKGQTVTLRCDPISGHDNLYWYRRVMGKEIKFLLHFVKESKQDESGMPNNRFLAERTGGTYSTLKVQPAELEDSGVYFCASSQSGANQPQHFGDGTRLSIL.

The CDR3 coding sequence is TGTGCCAGCAGTCGAGAACCCTACACCGGGGAGCTGTTTTTT. Amino acid sequence: CASSREPYTGELFF. This chain uses TRBV2 with TRBJ2-2; D call uncertain. CDR1 is SNHLY, CDR2 FYNNEI, per germline. The CDR3 runs 14 residues. With 5 bases removed from V and 3 bases from J, the gap between germline ends came to 10 bases.

This clone was counted many times. CDR3 sequence (DNA): TGTGCCAGCAGTTTACCCGGCCGGCGAGGTAACTATGGCTACACCTTC. Encoded protein: CASSLPGRRGNYGYTF. This rearrangement joins TRBV28 to TRBJ1-2, with D unresolved. The CDR3 has 16 residues. Germline lookup yields CDR1 MDHEN and CDR2 SYDVKM. Trimming cost V 2 bases and J 1 base, with 14 bases left between them.

V and J are TRBV29-1 and TRBJ2-1; 11 positions agree with TRBD2. V lost 3 bases to trimming and J lost 3 bases; unmatched junction nucleotides: 1. Germline V CDR1 and CDR2: SQVTM, ANQGSEA. This CDR3 has 14 residues. The CDR3 sequence: CSVEGLAVYNEQFF. In nucleotides, the CDR3 is TGCAGCGTTGAGGGACTAGCGGTCTACAATGAGCAGTTCTTC.

The chain joins TRBV19 to TRBJ2-2; 8 positions agree with TRBD1. Germline assignment: CDR1 LNHDA and CDR2 SQIVND (reference sequence). The CDR3 loop spans 14 amino acids. With 6 bases clipped from V and 4 bases from J, the junction kept 4 bases outside the gene matches. The CDR3 DNA reads TGTGCCAGTAGCAACAGGGGGAGCACCGGGGAGCTGTTTTTT. Translating gives CASSNRGSTGELFF.

V is TRBV5-4 and J is TRBJ2-7, with D possibly matching TRBD2 (6 bases). This CDR3 is 14 amino acids long. V was clipped by 2 bases and J by 0 bases, with 9 bases between them. CDR1 and CDR2 (germline): SGHNT, YYREEE (reference sequence). The CDR3 region is CASSFGGDSYEQYF. The CDR3 DNA sequence: TGTGCCAGCAGCTTCGGCGGGGACTCCTACGAGCAGTACTTC.

This chain joins TRBV12-3 or TRBV12-4 and TRBJ2-2, with D unresolved. Trimming stripped 3 bases from V and 5 bases from J, with 4 bases between. The CDR3 covers 12 residues. In DNA, the CDR3 is TGTGCCAGCAGTTTCCAGACCGGGGAGCTGTTTTTT. Amino acid sequence: CASSFQTGELFF.

V gene TRBV21-1 combines with J gene TRBJ1-5; TRBD1 reflects the table's D call only, with no check against the DNA. TRBV21-1 is a pseudogene segment. CDR3 length equals 16 residues. The CDR3 sequence is CASSENRGWGNQPQHF. For the CDR3, the DNA is TGTGCCAGCAGCGAGAACAGGGGTTGGGGGAATCAGCCCCAGCATTTT.

This chain links TRBV13 with TRBJ1-1; TRBD1 aligns across 8 bases. This CDR3 has 13 amino acids. V lost 3 bases, J lost 7 bases, and 4 bases stayed unmatched. The germline gives CDR1 PRHDT, CDR2 FYEKMQ (reference sequence). CDR3 in amino acids: CASSFDRGGEAFF. CDR3 sequence (DNA): TGTGCCAGCAGCTTCGACAGGGGAGGTGAAGCTTTCTTT.

The V call is TRBV10-3, the J call TRBJ2-7, with 10 bases that match TRBD2. Germline-derived CDR1 and CDR2 are ENHRY and SYGVKD. Unmatched junction bases numbered 7, after V lost 4 bases and J lost 7 bases. CDR3 size: 14 residues. Here the CDR3 DNA reads TGTGCCATCAGTGGCGCTAGCGGGAGCGGGGAGCAGTACTTC. This gives the protein CAISGASGSGEQYF.

The J gene is TRBJ1-1, the V gene TRBV6-4; a possible D gene is TRBD1 (6 bases). The germline V gene has CDR1 MRHNA and CDR2 SNTAGT. The CDR3 has 15 amino acids. V was cut by 0 bases and J by 3 bases, with 11 bases left in between. The CDR3, as DNA: TGTGCCAGCAGTGACTCAGTGGGGGCGCACACTGAAGCTTTCTTT. It translates to CASSDSVGAHTEAFF.

The rearrangement joins TRBV6-4 to TRBJ1-2, with 8 bases fitting TRBD1. Losses at the gene ends were 6 bases for V and 3 bases for J; bases not matched to a gene: 18. This CDR3 spans 18 amino acids. The V gene's germline CDR1 is MRHNA and CDR2 SNTAGT. The CDR3 loop reads CASSEALRGRLGYYGYTF. Written as DNA, the CDR3 is TGTGCCAGCAGCGAGGCCCTCAGGGGGCGCCTCGGGTACTATGGCTACACCTTC.